Following are 21 T cell receptor beta chains from one sample sequenced in a study of blood T cell repertoires in COVID-19. This table comes from immunoSEQ multiplex PCR, and its TCRdb copy is limited to in-frame clones, with some not included. The table has some 110,000 clones, 86% seen once. Sequencing was carried out using peripheral blood. The receptors come from a man between 70 and 80 years old who had recovered from COVID-19.

CDR3 DNA: TGTGCCAGCAGTGACTCGTTTTACGGGAGGTCGTACAATGAGCAGTTCTTC. This codes for CASSDSFYGRSYNEQFF. The chain has TRBV6-4 and TRBJ2-1; 7 bases are shared with TRBD2. Trimming cost V 0 bases and J 4 bases; bases outside gene matches: 9. The CDR3 sequence is 17 residues long. Germline V gene sequence: CDR1 MRHNA, CDR2 SNTAGT.

This clone showed up just once. The chain carries TRBV14 and TRBJ1-1; no clear D. The CDR3 is made up of 13 amino acids. Germline assignment: CDR1 SGHDN and CDR2 FVKESK. The V and J ends lost 3 bases and 1 base respectively, with 6 bases between them. The CDR3 spells CASSQATNTEAFF. For the CDR3, the DNA is TGTGCCAGCAGCCAGGCCACGAACACTGAAGCTTTCTTT.

The count of this clone is one. The chain has TRBV5-1 and TRBJ2-1, with D tentatively TRBD2 (5 bases). Trimming took off 4 bases at V and 0 bases at J, with 11 bases between the two ends. Germline V gene lookup returns CDR1 SGHRS and CDR2 YFSETQ. The CDR3 is 15 amino acids. CDR3 in amino acids: CASSVDEGSYNEQFF. The CDR3 DNA follows: TGCGCCAGCAGCGTGGACGAGGGCTCCTACAATGAGCAGTTCTTC.

The J gene is TRBJ2-3, the V gene TRBV4-2, with 7 bases aligning to TRBD2. The germline CDR1 and CDR2 sequences are LGHNA and YNFKEQ. V was clipped by 0 bases and J by 1 base; unmatched bases: 7. This CDR3 region has 17 residues. The chain's CDR3 is CASSQETGGSGTDTQYF. The CDR3 bases are TGTGCCAGCAGCCAAGAAACGGGCGGGAGTGGCACAGATACGCAGTATTTT.

In this sample, this clone turned up a few times. The chain carries TRBV10-3 and TRBJ2-2; TRBD2 matches 13 bases. V was pared by 7 bases and J by 7 bases, with 6 bases of the junction left unmatched. CDR1 is ENHRY, CDR2 SYGVKD, per germline. The CDR3 runs to 15 residues. This CDR3 is CAITTLAGGFGELFF. CDR3 in DNA: TGTGCCATCACCACACTAGCGGGAGGGTTCGGGGAGCTGTTTTTT.

The CDR3: CASSLTVGGADGYTF. The CDR3 nucleotides read TGTGCCAGCAGCTTAACGGTGGGTGGGGCGGATGGCTACACCTTC. V usage is TRBV7-9 and J usage is TRBJ1-2, with a tentative D call TRBD1 (5 bases). The length of the CDR3 is 15 residues. Germline V CDR1 and CDR2: SEHNR, FQNEAQ (reference sequence). Trimming removed 2 bases at V and 6 bases at J, with 16 bases between.

The chain has TRBV18 and TRBJ2-5, with 7 bases that match TRBD1. The CDR3 contains 14 residues. CDR1 and CDR2 from the germline V gene are KGHSH and LQKENI. The ends lost 3 bases at V and 4 bases at J; junction bases unmatched: 5. This CDR3 is CASSPVTGRETQYF. In nucleotides, the CDR3 is TGTGCCAGCTCACCGGTGACAGGGCGAGAGACCCAGTACTTC. Combining the CDR3 with reference TRBV18 and TRBJ2-5 gives the whole variable domain NAGVMQNPRHLVRRRGQEARLRCSPMKGHSHVYWYRQLPEEGLKFMVYLQKENIIDESGMPKERFSAEFPKEGPSILRIQQVVRGDSAAYFCASSPVTGRETQYFGPGTRLLVL.

J is TRBJ2-7 and V is TRBV2, with 15 bases identical to TRBD2. The ends lost 7 bases at V and 6 bases at J; junction bases unmatched: 10. The CDR3 sequence is 16 residues long. Germline V gene lookup returns CDR1 SNHLY and CDR2 FYNNEI. In DNA, the CDR3 is TGTGCCAGCAAAAGAGGACTAGCGGGAGGGCAAGGCGAGCAGTACTTC. The encoded protein is CASKRGLAGGQGEQYF.

The J gene is TRBJ1-1, the V gene TRBV6-6; 7 bases are a match to TRBD1. V lost 5 bases, J lost 0 bases, and 9 bases stayed unmatched. Per germline, CDR1 MNHNY and CDR2 SVGAGI (reference sequence). The CDR3 sequence is 16 residues long. CDR3 sequence reads: CASSHRRTGLNTEAFF. The DNA of the CDR3 is TGTGCCAGCAGTCACCGACGGACAGGTTTGAACACTGAAGCTTTCTTT.

J is TRBJ2-7 and V is TRBV5-4, with TRBD1 identical over 8 bases. From germline, CDR1 is SGHNT and CDR2 YYREEE (reference sequence). The V gene end was trimmed by 2 bases and the J gene end by 6 bases; junction bases not matched to a gene: 7. The CDR3 runs 14 residues. The chain's CDR3 is CASSLEGRGREQYF. Here the CDR3 DNA reads TGTGCCAGCAGCTTAGAAGGCAGGGGGCGCGAGCAGTACTTC.

This clone was counted a single time. This rearrangement joins TRBV19 to TRBJ1-4; D call uncertain. Germline-derived CDR1 and CDR2 are LNHDA and SQIVND (reference sequence). This CDR3 comprises 15 residues. The germline V and J ends were trimmed by 8 bases and 7 bases, with 20 bases remaining between them. The CDR3 reads CASRGKPGSGEKLFF. The CDR3, as DNA: TGTGCCAGTCGGGGTAAACCAGGAAGCGGTGAAAAACTGTTTTTT. Full variable domain (missing parts from reference TRBV19 and TRBJ1-4): DGGITQSPKYLFRKEGQNVTLSCEQNLNHDAMYWYRQDPGQGLRLIYYSQIVNDFQKGDIAEGYSVSREKKESFPLTVTSAQKNPTAFYLCASRGKPGSGEKLFFGSGTQLSVL.

The chain recombines TRBV5-4 with TRBJ2-6; 11 bases fit TRBD1. The CDR3 extends over 17 amino acids. The trim removed 4 bases at V and 4 bases at J, leaving 7 bases unmatched. CDR1 SGHNT and CDR2 YYREEE come from the germline V gene (reference sequence). The CDR3 nucleotides are TGTGCCAGCAGCACAGGACAGGGGGCGGGGGGGGCCAACGTCCTGACTTTC. Protein product: CASSTGQGAGGANVLTF.

The V call is TRBV2, the J call TRBJ2-6, with D tentatively TRBD2 (6 bases). The V gene lost 10 bases and the J gene lost 0 bases, with 10 bases spanning the gap. This CDR3 comprises 14 residues. CDR1 and CDR2 from the germline V gene are SNHLY and FYNNEI. The CDR3 is CAITTSSGANVLTF. CDR3 DNA sequence: TGTGCCATTACGACTAGCTCTGGGGCCAACGTCCTGACTTTC.

This chain joins TRBV11-2 and TRBJ2-7; 10 bases line up with TRBD2. Per the germline V gene, CDR1 is SGHAT and CDR2 is FQNNGV. V gave up 5 bases and J gave up 4 bases; unmatched junction bases: 5. This CDR3 region has 14 residues. The CDR3 nucleotides read TGTGCCAGCAGCCCACTAGCGGGGCTATACGAGCAGTACTTC. Protein sequence: CASSPLAGLYEQYF.

The rearrangement joins TRBV6-5 to TRBJ2-7; TRBD2 matches at 13 bases. The CDR3 loop spans 15 amino acids. CDR1 MNHEY and CDR2 SVGAGI come from the germline V gene. J gave up 4 bases and V 6 bases, and 6 bases lay outside the gene matches. CDR3 nucleotide sequence: TGTGCCAGCAGCGGACAGACTAGCGGGAGGTACGAGCAGTACTTC. Translation: CASSGQTSGRYEQYF.

Regarding this clone: The junction departs from germline at one end; a sequencing error may be responsible. The V gene is TRBV5-1, the J gene TRBJ1-4; TRBD1 is a possible D gene (6 bases). Per germline, CDR1 SGHRS and CDR2 YFSETQ. The CDR3 runs to 16 residues. The CDR3 reads CARSLGAVVRGEKLFF. The CDR3, as DNA: TGCGCCCGCAGCTTGGGGGCCGTTGTGCGGGGGGAAAAACTGTTTTTT.

The chain employs TRBV12-3 or TRBV12-4 and TRBJ2-5; D call uncertain. Trimming removed 6 bases from V and 1 base from J, with 9 bases in between. The CDR3 is 13 amino acids. In DNA, the CDR3 is TGTGCCAGCAGCCACGGGTTCCAAGAGACCCAGTACTTC. Residues: CASSHGFQETQYF.

The rearrangement links TRBV7-9 to TRBJ1-5; TRBD1 is a possible D gene (5 bases). The CDR3 length is 15 residues. The germline CDR1 and CDR2 sequences are SEHNR and FQNEAQ (reference sequence). Trimming took off 3 bases at V and 3 bases at J, with 12 bases between the two ends. CDR3 sequence: CASSLGQGTNQPQHF. The CDR3 DNA reads as TGTGCCAGCAGCTTGGGGCAGGGTACCAATCAGCCCCAGCATTTT.

J is TRBJ2-1 and V is TRBV5-1; D is uncertain. The ends were cut back, 3 bases at V and 4 bases at J, with 11 bases in the middle. Germline values: CDR1 SGHRS, CDR2 YFSETQ. The CDR3 has 14 amino acids. The CDR3 sequence: CASSSDTLYNEQFF. Here the CDR3 DNA reads TGCGCCAGCAGCTCAGACACTTTATACAATGAGCAGTTCTTC. Full variable domain (rest looked up from reference TRBV5-1 and TRBJ2-1): KAGVTQTPRYLIKTRGQQVTLSCSPISGHRSVSWYQQTPGQGLQFLFEYFSETQRNKGNFPGRFSGRQFSNSRSEMNVSTLELGDSALYLCASSSDTLYNEQFFGPGTRLTVL.

This rearrangement joins TRBV10-3 to TRBJ1-6; 7 positions agree with TRBD1. After removal of 10 bases from V and 4 bases from J, the junction contained 7 bases not matched to a gene. Germline values: CDR1 ENHRY, CDR2 SYGVKD. The length of the CDR3 is 14 residues. The CDR3 nucleotides read TGTGCCACCCGGGAGGGACAGTATAATTCACCCCTCCACTTT. Amino acids: CATREGQYNSPLHF.

This clone was recorded only once. The chain combines TRBV27 with TRBJ2-1; 15 bases are shared with TRBD2. Germline CDR1 MNHEY, CDR2 SMNVEV (reference sequence). The CDR3 is made up of 17 amino acids. V trimming: 4 bases; J trimming: 8 bases; junction bases outside the gene matches: 9. Here the CDR3 DNA reads TGTGCCAGCAGTTCGGGGAGGGGGACTAGCGGGAGGTATGAGCAGTTCTTC. It translates to CASSSGRGTSGRYEQFF.